These T cell receptor beta chains were read from a single sample in a study of identical twins. TCRdb redid the calling of the 5' RACE reads with MiXCR, one entry per CDR3 protein. This table has a few hundred thousand distinct CDR3 sequences, roughly an eighth appearing once. The same specimen was also included in a second study, on yellow fever vaccine responses in identical twins.

What was sequenced was CD4+ T cells sorted from blood. All receptors come from a woman aged 18-35 years in good health. The CDR3 runs from the conserved cysteine through the conserved F or W. The order of the fields is V gene, CDR3 protein.

V: TRBV7-8
CDR3: CASSLGTSRGGTDTQYF

V: TRBV20-1
CDR3: CSAEGLAVLTYEQYF

V: TRBV20-1
CDR3: CSARDRGLETQYF

V: TRBV20-1
CDR3: CSASVAEGGLLETQYF

V: TRBV3-1
CDR3: CASSDTGISSYGYTF

V: TRBV4-1
CDR3: CASSHGSYEQYF

V: TRBV7-2
CDR3: CASSLAGTGAPVNVLTF

V: TRBV28
CDR3: CASSSIRNSGANVLTF

V: TRBV18
CDR3: CASSPPVAGRADTQYF

V: TRBV14
CDR3: CASSQASWFGYTF

V: TRBV18
CDR3: CASSAYSGMGSNEQFF

V: TRBV12-3/TRBV12-4
CDR3: CASSLHQPQHF

V: TRBV6-5
CDR3: CASSDSPNEQFF

V: TRBV6-4
CDR3: CASRLTGQGNEKLFF

V: TRBV20-1
CDR3: CSAPDLALETQYF

V: TRBV12-3/TRBV12-4
CDR3: CASTIQGSHSPLHF

V: TRBV4-3
CDR3: CASSQEFEDTQYF

V: TRBV29-1
CDR3: CSVVESRGYEQYF

V: TRBV6-1
CDR3: CASSELVGDTQYF

V: TRBV24-1
CDR3: CATSYRGGTYNEQFF

V: TRBV20-1
CDR3: CSARIQGRNSPLHF

V: TRBV4-2
CDR3: CASSLDAVGREQFF

V: TRBV7-2
CDR3: CASSLFMVLDTEAFF

V: TRBV6-1
CDR3: CASSRWGLNQPQHF

V: TRBV20-1
CDR3: CSAREAGRGEQYF

V: TRBV12-3/TRBV12-4
CDR3: CASRRTSGGAYEQYF

V: TRBV28
CDR3: CASSTLGAGNTEAFF

V: TRBV5-6
CDR3: CASSLRAGGPRTDTQYF

V: TRBV11-2
CDR3: CASSLVGFGDSRTNNEQFF